This T cell receptor beta chain was identified during a study of cytomegalovirus exposure and HLA in healthy donors. V shed 0 bases and J shed 1 base, with 6 bases lying between them. Germline lookup yields CDR1 SEHNR and CDR2 FQNEAQ (reference sequence). The CDR3 covers 14 residues. This clone was found once. It was with 60 Vbeta and 13 Jbeta primers that the PCR ran. Clones were sequenced by immunoSEQ multiplex PCR, and TCRdb holds only the in-frame ones, with some missing. This sample yields 150,000 to 200,000 clones, of which around 84% are seen a single time; about 2.6% belongs to the top ten. The origin of this receptor is a woman in her 50s in good health and CMV-seropositive. Sequenced material: PBMCs. The J gene is TRBJ1-1, the V gene TRBV7-9; no clear D. The CDR3 spells CASSLASGNTEAFF. DNA for the CDR3: TGTGCCAGCAGCTTAGCGTCAGGGAACACTGAAGCTTTCTTT.